Shown below are 26 T cell receptor beta chains from a single sample sequenced in a study of blood T cell dynamics during melanoma immunotherapy. Clones were read by immunoSEQ multiplex PCR, and TCRdb kept only the in-frame ones, dropping some. The sample gives approximately 13,000 clones, around 84% of which show up once; approximately 6.6% is in the top ten. Time point noted: pre-treatment baseline. Sequencing used blood, obtained from a patient treated with checkpoint blockade. Every receptor here comes from a human donor with melanoma.

The chain is built from TRBV6-1 and TRBJ1-3; no reliable D call. Trimming pared 1 base from V and 8 bases from J, leaving 6 bases between. Germline assignment: CDR1 MNHNS and CDR2 SASEGT. CDR3 length: 12 residues. DNA of the CDR3: TGTGCCAGCAGTGAAGGCGCTGACACCATATATTTT. Its protein product is CASSEGADTIYF.

V usage is TRBV7-3 and J usage is TRBJ2-2; D not resolved. Trimming pared 2 bases from V and 4 bases from J, leaving 8 bases between. The germline V gene encodes CDR1 SGHTA and CDR2 FQGTGA. The CDR3 has 14 amino acids. CDR3: CASSLGWGTGELFF. The CDR3 DNA reads as TGTGCCAGCAGCTTAGGCTGGGGCACCGGGGAGCTGTTTTTT.

The CDR3 DNA is TGTGCCAGCAGCTTAATAGCGGGGGCTATAGGCTACACCTTC. The encoded protein is CASSLIAGAIGYTF. The chain couples TRBV7-2 to TRBJ1-2, with a tentative D call TRBD1 (6 bases). Germline assignment: CDR1 SGHTA and CDR2 FQGNSA. V gave up 2 bases and J gave up 8 bases, with 15 bases separating them. The CDR3 is 14 residues long.

The chain is built from TRBV9 and TRBJ2-3; D call uncertain. Per germline, CDR1 SGDLS and CDR2 YYNGEE. V lost 3 bases, J lost 5 bases, and 19 bases lay in between. This CDR3 region has 16 residues. The CDR3 nucleotides read TGTGCCAGCAGCGAGGGTGCGGCTCGGAACGGAGATACGCAGTATTTT. Translated, it gives CASSEGAARNGDTQYF.

The V call is TRBV4-3, the J call TRBJ1-2; D might be TRBD1 (6 bases). The germline V gene encodes CDR1 LGHNA and CDR2 YSLEER. CDR3 length equals 15 residues. The V and J ends lost 0 bases and 4 bases respectively, with 12 bases between them. DNA of the CDR3: TGCGCCAGCAGCCAAGACCCGCAGGGGAGCTATGGCTACACCTTC. Translating it yields CASSQDPQGSYGYTF.

V and J are TRBV9 and TRBJ2-1; TRBD2 might be the D (6 bases). The CDR3 is 13 residues long. V lost 1 base and J 9 bases, leaving 11 bases between the germline ends. CDR1 is SGDLS, CDR2 YYNGEE, per germline. The CDR3, as DNA: TGTGCCAGCAGCGTAAACCGGGGGAGTGAGCAGTTCTTC. This translates into CASSVNRGSEQFF.

The V gene is TRBV6-1, the J gene TRBJ2-5, with 8 positions matching TRBD1. The V segment lost 6 bases and the J segment 4 bases; nucleotides outside the gene matches: 4. The CDR3 covers 13 residues. Germline values: CDR1 MNHNS, CDR2 SASEGT. The CDR3, as DNA: TGTGCCAGCAGGTTACAGGGGGGAGAGACCCAGTACTTC. It encodes CASRLQGGETQYF.

CDR3 sequence: CASSPEMKGRGYTF. The CDR3 DNA reads as TGTGCCAGCAGCCCGGAAATGAAAGGCCGAGGCTACACCTTC. This sequence joins TRBV7-2 and TRBJ1-2; D is undetermined. V was cut by 5 bases and J by 8 bases, with 18 bases left in between. Germline assignment: CDR1 SGHTA and CDR2 FQGNSA. The CDR3 extends over 14 amino acids. Supplemented by reference TRBV7-2 and TRBJ1-2, the full variable domain reads GAGVSQSPSNKVTEKGKDVELRCDPISGHTALYWYRQSLGQGLEFLIYFQGNSAPDKSGLPSDRFSAERTGGSVSTLTIQRTQQEDSAVYLCASSPEMKGRGYTFGSGTRLTVV.

The rearrangement links TRBV10-2 to TRBJ1-2; no firm D call. Germline V lookup: CDR1 WSHSY, CDR2 SAAADI. The CDR3 is 12 residues long. V was trimmed by 2 bases and J by 6 bases, leaving 7 bases between them. CDR3 in DNA: TGCGCCAGCAGTGAGCACGGAGATGGCTACACCTTC. Amino acids: CASSEHGDGYTF.

The rearrangement uses TRBV29-1 and TRBJ1-2; perhaps TRBD1 as D (5 bases). Germline V gene lookup returns CDR1 SQVTM and CDR2 ANQGSEA. This CDR3 has 14 residues. V lost 6 bases and J lost 0, with 14 bases in between. CDR3 nucleotides: TGCAGCGTGACCCAGACAGTAGCTAACTATGGCTACACCTTC. Amino acids: CSVTQTVANYGYTF.

This chain connects TRBV28 to TRBJ2-7; perhaps TRBD2 as D (6 bases). The CDR3 loop spans 15 amino acids. V gave up 6 bases and J gave up 7 bases, with 22 bases separating them. Germline values: CDR1 MDHEN, CDR2 SYDVKM. Written as DNA, the CDR3 is TGTGCCAGCAGAACCAACTCTGGGGCCGGGGGTGAGCAGTACGTC. It is translated as CASRTNSGAGGEQYV.

The chain links TRBV6-5 to TRBJ2-5, with 10 nucleotides matching TRBD2. CDR3 length: 13 residues. CDR1 is MNHEY, CDR2 SVGAGI, per germline. The V segment lost 7 bases and the J segment 4 bases; nucleotides outside the gene matches: 3. CDR3 loop: CASIPSGGETQYF. For the CDR3, the DNA is TGTGCCAGCATTCCTAGCGGGGGAGAGACCCAGTACTTC.

This chain joins TRBV9 and TRBJ1-6; D is undetermined. Trimming removed 2 bases at V and 8 bases at J, with 11 bases between. The CDR3 runs to 14 residues. Per the germline V gene, CDR1 is SGDLS and CDR2 is YYNGEE. The CDR3 DNA reads TGTGCCAGCAGCGTCAAGGACCAGGATTCACCCCTCCACTTT. This sequence encodes CASSVKDQDSPLHF.

The chain's CDR3 is CASSYGRLQPQHF. The CDR3 DNA reads as TGTGCCAGCAGTTACGGGCGTCTACAGCCCCAGCATTTT. V and J are TRBV6-5 and TRBJ1-5; D is unclear. The CDR3 covers 13 residues. Germline V gene lookup returns CDR1 MNHEY and CDR2 SVGAGI. V shed 2 bases and J shed 7 bases, with 9 bases lying between them.

The CDR3 DNA reads as TGTGCCAGCAGCGAGTTACAGGGGGCCTTCTCTGAAGCTTTCTTT. Its protein is CASSELQGAFSEAFF. The chain employs TRBV9 and TRBJ1-1, with TRBD1 identical over 9 bases. The trim removed 3 bases at V and 6 bases at J, leaving 9 bases unmatched. The CDR3 sequence is 15 residues long. Germline V gives CDR1 SGDLS, CDR2 YYNGEE.

This chain joins TRBV11-2 and TRBJ1-1; D is unresolved. The CDR3 runs to 16 residues. V lost 2 bases and J lost 5, with 18 bases in between. Germline V gives CDR1 SGHAT, CDR2 FQNNGV. CDR3 in amino acids: CASSLSVTPRGTEAFF. The CDR3 DNA reads TGTGCCAGCAGCTTATCTGTAACTCCCCGTGGGACTGAAGCTTTCTTT.

V gene TRBV15 combines with J gene TRBJ2-3; the match to TRBD2 covers 12 bases. The V gene's germline CDR1 is LNHNV and CDR2 YYDKDF (reference sequence). The trim removed 0 bases at V and 6 bases at J, leaving 7 bases unmatched. The CDR3 sequence is 17 residues long. CDR3 amino acids: CATSRDQASGGADTQYF. CDR3 coding DNA: TGTGCCACCAGCAGAGATCAGGCTAGCGGGGGGGCGGATACGCAGTATTTT.

A single count supports this clone. The chain couples TRBV29-1 to TRBJ1-1; the D is unclear. Germline values: CDR1 SQVTM, CDR2 ANQGSEA. The CDR3 runs to 12 residues. Trimming pared 3 bases from V and 5 bases from J, leaving 10 bases between. In DNA form, the CDR3 reads TGCAGCGTTGATTCGCACGGGACTGAAGCTTTCTTT. Translating it yields CSVDSHGTEAFF.

CDR3 DNA sequence: TGTGCCAGCAGTGGAGGACAGGGGGGCTACACCTTC. Residues: CASSGGQGGYTF. This chain joins TRBV2 and TRBJ1-2; 9 bases line up with TRBD1. From germline, CDR1 is SNHLY and CDR2 FYNNEI. The CDR3 is made up of 12 amino acids. J gave up 8 bases and V 4 bases, and 2 bases lay outside the gene matches.

The chain joins TRBV2 to TRBJ2-5, with D perhaps TRBD1 (6 bases). The CDR3 is 17 residues long. With 6 bases removed from V and 0 bases from J, the gap between germline ends came to 20 bases. The germline gives CDR1 SNHLY, CDR2 FYNNEI. The CDR3 sequence: CASSPTGYRAYQETQYF. CDR3 nucleotides: TGTGCCAGCAGCCCCACGGGGTACAGGGCTTACCAAGAGACCCAGTACTTC.

The J gene is TRBJ1-6, the V gene TRBV18, with 8 bases lining up with TRBD1. This CDR3 region has 16 residues. Unmatched junction bases numbered 11, after V lost 3 bases and J lost 10 bases. CDR1 is KGHSH, CDR2 LQKENI, per germline. For the CDR3, the DNA is TGTGCCAGCTCACCGACAGGGGCGCCCCTTAGGTCACCCCTCCACTTT. Amino acids: CASSPTGAPLRSPLHF.

The chain's CDR3 is CASSETSGAYTQYF. CDR3 nucleotides: TGTGCCAGCAGTGAAACTAGCGGGGCGTATACGCAGTATTTT. The J gene is TRBJ2-3, the V gene TRBV2; 10 nucleotides match TRBD2. Trimming cost V 2 bases and J 7 bases; bases outside gene matches: 3. Germline values: CDR1 SNHLY, CDR2 FYNNEI. The CDR3 spans 14 residues.

The chain carries TRBV9 and TRBJ2-5, with D possibly TRBD2 on 6 matching bases. V was pared by 0 bases and J by 2 bases, with 17 bases between. There are 17 residues in the CDR3. CDR1 and CDR2 from the germline V gene are SGDLS and YYNGEE. CDR3 coding DNA: TGTGCCAGCAGCGTAGGAGTTAGCGGACGGGGGCAAGAGACCCAGTACTTC. This encodes CASSVGVSGRGQETQYF.

The chain combines TRBV27 with TRBJ1-2; TRBD1 agrees at 8 bases. The CDR3 sequence is 13 residues long. In germline, CDR1 is MNHEY, CDR2 SMNVEV (reference sequence). V was pared by 4 bases and J by 7 bases, with 5 bases of the junction left unmatched. The CDR3 DNA sequence: TGTGCCAGCAGTTGGACAGGGCTAAGTGGCTACACCTTC. Encoded protein: CASSWTGLSGYTF.

The DNA of the CDR3 is TGCAGCGTTAGGAGACTAGCGGGAACAGATACGCAGTATTTT. Protein product: CSVRRLAGTDTQYF. The V and J genes are TRBV29-1 and TRBJ2-3; TRBD2 matches 11 bases. Trimming took 5 bases from V and 3 from J; bases not matched to a gene: 4. The CDR3 is made up of 14 amino acids. Germline CDR1 SQVTM, CDR2 ANQGSEA.

The chain uses TRBV7-9 and TRBJ2-5, with D perhaps assigned TRBD1 or TRBD2 (6 bases each). This CDR3 is 14 amino acids long. CDR1 is SEHNR and CDR2 is FQNEAQ in the germline V gene (reference sequence). The V end lost 7 bases, the J end lost 5 bases, and 17 bases lay between the germline ends. This chain's CDR3 is CASTKRRGTETQYF. The CDR3 coding sequence is TGTGCCAGCACCAAACGGAGGGGGACGGAGACCCAGTACTTC.